These T cell receptor beta chains were read from a single sample in a study of T cell repertoires in cytomegalovirus infection. TCRdb reprocessed the reads via MiXCR and lists one record per CDR3 protein. Seen here are around 120,000 distinct CDR3 sequences, roughly 9% observed once, and the top ten hold 10%. The source material was PBMCs. These receptor sequences come from a human donor in good health (CMV status not recorded). Some clones in this sample may be carry-over from other donors' samples. The CDR3 runs from the conserved cysteine through the conserved F or W. A D gene is named only where the DNA matches it firmly. Clone size is given for some rows only: seen once, a few or many times, or a class if the clone is expanded.

d_call	j_call	clone_size	v_call	cdr3_nt	cdr3_aa
TRBD2	TRBJ2-7	many	TRBV5-1	TGCGCCAGCAGCTTGGGCGGTAGCGGGGGGACTCTCTCCTACGAGCAGTACTTC	CASSLGGSGGTLSYEQYF
NA	TRBJ2-2	once	TRBV29-1	TGCAGCGTTGAAGGAAGAGCGAACACCGGGGAGCTGTTTTTT	CSVEGRANTGELFF
NA	TRBJ2-7	many	TRBV10-3	TGTGCCATCAGTGAAACCTCAGGAGCCTACGAGCAGTACTTC	CAISETSGAYEQYF
TRBD2	TRBJ2-3	many	TRBV7-2	TGTGCCAGCGCGGGGGGCTCTAGCACAGATACGCAGTATTTT	CASAGGSSTDTQYF
NA	TRBJ1-1	many	TRBV28	TGTGCCAGCAAGGGGGGGGGGCAGGGCAACACTGAAGCTTTCTTT	CASKGGGQGNTEAFF
NA	TRBJ2-3	many	TRBV7-8	TGTGCCAGCAGCTTTAGCGGAGATACGCAGTATTTT	CASSFSGDTQYF
NA	TRBJ1-4	many	TRBV28	TGTGCCAGTACGGCGGGACTGCTGGAACTGTTTTTT	CASTAGLLELFF
NA	TRBJ1-1	many	TRBV2	TGTGCCAGCAAGGCAGGGCCCGGGACTGAAGCTTTCTTT	CASKAGPGTEAFF
NA	TRBJ2-1	few	TRBV6-2/TRBV6-3	TGTGCCAGCATTCCTGGAGGGGGGACCCTTTACAATGAGCAGTTCTTC	CASIPGGGTLYNEQFF
TRBD1	TRBJ2-1	many	TRBV7-2	TGTGCCAGCAGCCGACAGGGCTCCTACAATGAGCAGTTCTTC	CASSRQGSYNEQFF
NA	TRBJ1-1	NA	TRBV2	TGTGCCAGCAGTGTACACCAGACCACTGAAGCTTTCTTT	CASSVHQTTEAFF